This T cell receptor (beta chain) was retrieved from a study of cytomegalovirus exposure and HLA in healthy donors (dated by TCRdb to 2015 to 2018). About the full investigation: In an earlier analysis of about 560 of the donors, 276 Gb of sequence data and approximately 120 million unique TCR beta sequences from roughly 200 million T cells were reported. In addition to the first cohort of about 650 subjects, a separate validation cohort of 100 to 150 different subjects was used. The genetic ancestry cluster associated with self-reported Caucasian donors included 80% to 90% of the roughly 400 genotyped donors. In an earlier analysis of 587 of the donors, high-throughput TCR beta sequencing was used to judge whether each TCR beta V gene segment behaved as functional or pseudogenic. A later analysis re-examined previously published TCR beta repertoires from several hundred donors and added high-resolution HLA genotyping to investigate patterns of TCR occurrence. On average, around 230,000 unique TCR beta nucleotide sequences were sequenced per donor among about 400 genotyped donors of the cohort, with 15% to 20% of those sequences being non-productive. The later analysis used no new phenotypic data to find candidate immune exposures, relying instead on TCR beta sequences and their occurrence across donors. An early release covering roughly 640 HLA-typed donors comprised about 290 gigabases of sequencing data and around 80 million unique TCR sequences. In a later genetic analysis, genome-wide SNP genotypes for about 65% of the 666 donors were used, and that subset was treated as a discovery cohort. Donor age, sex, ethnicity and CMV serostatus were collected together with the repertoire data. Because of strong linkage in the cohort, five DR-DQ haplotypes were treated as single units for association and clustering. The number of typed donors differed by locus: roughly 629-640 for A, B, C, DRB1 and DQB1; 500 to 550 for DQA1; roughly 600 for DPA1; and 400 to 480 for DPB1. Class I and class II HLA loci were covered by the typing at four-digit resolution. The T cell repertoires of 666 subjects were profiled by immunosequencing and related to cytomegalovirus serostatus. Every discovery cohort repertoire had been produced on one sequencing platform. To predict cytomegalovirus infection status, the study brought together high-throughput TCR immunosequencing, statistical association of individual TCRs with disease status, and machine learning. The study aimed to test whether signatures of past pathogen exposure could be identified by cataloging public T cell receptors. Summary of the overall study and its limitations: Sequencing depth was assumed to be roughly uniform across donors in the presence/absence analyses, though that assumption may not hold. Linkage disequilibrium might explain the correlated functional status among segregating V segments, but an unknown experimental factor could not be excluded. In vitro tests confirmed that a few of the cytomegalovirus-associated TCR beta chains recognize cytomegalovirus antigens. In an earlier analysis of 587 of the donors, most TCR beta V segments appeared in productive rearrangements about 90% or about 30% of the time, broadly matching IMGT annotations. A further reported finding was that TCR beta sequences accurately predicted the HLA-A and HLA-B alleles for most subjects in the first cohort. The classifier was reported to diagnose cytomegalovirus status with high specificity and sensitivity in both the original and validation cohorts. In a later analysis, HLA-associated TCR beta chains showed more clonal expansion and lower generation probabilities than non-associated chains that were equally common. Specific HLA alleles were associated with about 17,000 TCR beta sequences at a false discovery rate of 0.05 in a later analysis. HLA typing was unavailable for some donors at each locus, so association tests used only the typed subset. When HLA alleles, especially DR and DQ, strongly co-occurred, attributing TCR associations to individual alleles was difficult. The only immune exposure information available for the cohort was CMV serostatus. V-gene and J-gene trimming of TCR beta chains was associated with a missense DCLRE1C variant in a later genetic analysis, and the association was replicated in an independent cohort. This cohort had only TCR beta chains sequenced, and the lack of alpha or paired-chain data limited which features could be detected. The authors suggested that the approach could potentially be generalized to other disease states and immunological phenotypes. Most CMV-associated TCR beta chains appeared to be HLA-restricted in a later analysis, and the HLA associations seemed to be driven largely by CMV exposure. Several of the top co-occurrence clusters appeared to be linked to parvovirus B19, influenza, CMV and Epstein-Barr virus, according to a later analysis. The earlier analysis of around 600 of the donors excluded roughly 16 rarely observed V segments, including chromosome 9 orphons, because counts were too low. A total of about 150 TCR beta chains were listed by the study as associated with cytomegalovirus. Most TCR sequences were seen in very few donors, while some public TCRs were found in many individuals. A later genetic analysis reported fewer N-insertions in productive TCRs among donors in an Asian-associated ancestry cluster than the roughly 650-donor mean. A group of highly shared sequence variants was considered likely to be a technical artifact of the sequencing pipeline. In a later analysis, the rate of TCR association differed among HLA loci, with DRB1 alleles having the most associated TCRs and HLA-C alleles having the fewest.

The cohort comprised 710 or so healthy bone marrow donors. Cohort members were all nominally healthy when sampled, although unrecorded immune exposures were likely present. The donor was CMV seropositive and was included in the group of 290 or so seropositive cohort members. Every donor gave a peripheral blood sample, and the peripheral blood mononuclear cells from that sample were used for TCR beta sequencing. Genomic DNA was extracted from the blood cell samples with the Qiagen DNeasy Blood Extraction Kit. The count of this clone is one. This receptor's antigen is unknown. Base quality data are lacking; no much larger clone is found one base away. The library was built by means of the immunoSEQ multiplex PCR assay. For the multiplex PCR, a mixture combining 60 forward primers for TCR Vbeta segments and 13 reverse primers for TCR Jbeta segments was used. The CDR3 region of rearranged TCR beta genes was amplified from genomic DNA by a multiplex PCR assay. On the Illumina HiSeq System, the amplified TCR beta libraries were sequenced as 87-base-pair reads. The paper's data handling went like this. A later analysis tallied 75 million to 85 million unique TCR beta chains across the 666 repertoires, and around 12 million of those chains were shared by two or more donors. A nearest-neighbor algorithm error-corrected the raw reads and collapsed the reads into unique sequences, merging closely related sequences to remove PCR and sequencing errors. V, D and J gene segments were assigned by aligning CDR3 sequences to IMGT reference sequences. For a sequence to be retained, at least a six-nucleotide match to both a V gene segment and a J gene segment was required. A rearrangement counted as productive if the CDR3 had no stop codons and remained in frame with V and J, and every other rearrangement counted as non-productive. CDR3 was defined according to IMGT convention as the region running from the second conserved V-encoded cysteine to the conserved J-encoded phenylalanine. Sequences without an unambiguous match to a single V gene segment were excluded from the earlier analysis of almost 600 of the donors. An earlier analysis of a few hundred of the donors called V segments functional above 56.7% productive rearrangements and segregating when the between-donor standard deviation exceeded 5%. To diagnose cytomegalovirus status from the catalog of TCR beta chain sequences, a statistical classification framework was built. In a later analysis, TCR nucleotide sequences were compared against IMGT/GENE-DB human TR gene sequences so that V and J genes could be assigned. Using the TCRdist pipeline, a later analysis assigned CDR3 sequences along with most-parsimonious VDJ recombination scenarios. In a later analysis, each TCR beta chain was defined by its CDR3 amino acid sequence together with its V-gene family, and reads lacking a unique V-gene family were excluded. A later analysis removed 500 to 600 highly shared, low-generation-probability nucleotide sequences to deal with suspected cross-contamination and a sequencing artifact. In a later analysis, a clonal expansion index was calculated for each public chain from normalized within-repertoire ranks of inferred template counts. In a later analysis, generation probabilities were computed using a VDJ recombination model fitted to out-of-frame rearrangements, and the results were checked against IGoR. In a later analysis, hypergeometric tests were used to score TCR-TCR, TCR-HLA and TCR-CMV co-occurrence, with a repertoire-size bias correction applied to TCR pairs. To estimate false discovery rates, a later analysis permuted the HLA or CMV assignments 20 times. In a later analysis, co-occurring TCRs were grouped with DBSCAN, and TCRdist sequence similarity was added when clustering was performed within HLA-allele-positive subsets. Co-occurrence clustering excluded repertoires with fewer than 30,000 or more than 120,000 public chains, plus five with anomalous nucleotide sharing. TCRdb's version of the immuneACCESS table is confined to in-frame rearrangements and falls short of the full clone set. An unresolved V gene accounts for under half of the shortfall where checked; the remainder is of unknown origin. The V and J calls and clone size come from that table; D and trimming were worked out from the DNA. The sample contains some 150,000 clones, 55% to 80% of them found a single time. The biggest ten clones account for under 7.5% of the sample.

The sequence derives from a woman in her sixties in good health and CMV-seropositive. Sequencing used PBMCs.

The encoded CDR3 is CASSYAPPRSSPEQYF. In nucleotides, the sequence is TGTGCCAGCAGTTACGCTCCTCCTAGATCATCCCCCGAGCAGTACTTC. Recombination connected TRBV6-5 to TRBJ2-7; no D gene can be assigned with confidence. Including the terminal cysteine and phenylalanine, the CDR3 comprises 16 residues. Only CDR3 DNA is held: 48 bases, read in frame from base 1. Reading the germline V gene gives CDR1 MNHEY and CDR2 SVGAGI. V was cut back by 2 bases and J by 6 bases, leaving a gap of 20 bases between them.